Listed below are T cell receptor beta chains from one sample, sequenced in a study of Graves' ophthalmopathy and Graves' hyperthyroidism. TCRdb fed the multiplex PCR reads into MiXCR, producing one record per CDR3 protein. The table records some 750,000 distinct CDR3 sequences, approximately 40% of them present only once. The sequenced sample was peripheral blood. These receptor sequences come from an adult man with Graves' ophthalmopathy. Each CDR3 is given with its conserved first and last residue. D genes are given only for firm matches. Clone size appears in some rows only: once, few, many, or a class for an expanded clone.

CDR3nt	CDR3aa	v_gene	j_gene	abundance	d_gene
TGTGCCCTTGACAGAACCCTGAACACTGAAGCTTTCTTT	CALDRTLNTEAFF	TRBV7-9	TRBJ1-1	many	.
TGTGCCAGCAGTGAAGAGGCAGGGGGAACCTACAATGAGCAGTTCTTC	CASSEEAGGTYNEQFF	TRBV25-1	TRBJ2-1	.	TRBD1
TGTGCCAGCAGGGGGGACTCGAGTAATTCACCCCTCCACTTT	CASRGDSSNSPLHF	TRBV2	TRBJ1-6	many	.
TGTGCCAGTCAACACACAGGGTTATCGAACACCGGGGAGCTGTTTTTT	CASQHTGLSNTGELFF	TRBV12-3/TRBV12-4	TRBJ2-2	few	.
TGCGCCAGCAGCCAAGATCATGCGATGAACACTGAAGCTTTCTTT	CASSQDHAMNTEAFF	TRBV4-3	TRBJ1-1	few	.
TGTGCCACCAGCAGGACAGGGGCAAATTCACCCCTCCACTTT	CATSRTGANSPLHF	TRBV15	TRBJ1-6	many	TRBD1
TGTGCTCGCGGGCCTCAGGGGACCGGGGAGCTGTTTTTT	CARGPQGTGELFF	TRBV25-1	TRBJ2-2	.	.
TGTGCCAGCAGCCAGCGTCTGGGGGCGAATAATTCACCCCTCCACTTT	CASSQRLGANNSPLHF	TRBV14	TRBJ1-6	few	.
TGTGCCAGTTGGGGGGGGGGCTGGGCTGAAGCTTTCTTT	CASWGGGWAEAFF	TRBV19	TRBJ1-1	.	.
TGTGCCAGTAGTCCGAAAGGAGTCTATGGCTACACCTTC	CASSPKGVYGYTF	TRBV19	TRBJ1-2	few	.
TGTGCCAGCACCAACTCGAAGGGACAGGGATACGAGCAGTACTTC	CASTNSKGQGYEQYF	TRBV6-6	TRBJ2-7	.	TRBD1
TGTGCCAGCAGTCCCGCCCAGTACCCGAACACCGGGGAGCTGTTTTTT	CASSPAQYPNTGELFF	TRBV7-9	TRBJ2-2	.	.
TGTGCCACCAGCAGAGAGGGACTAGGGATCCAAGAGACCCAGTACTTC	CATSREGLGIQETQYF	TRBV15	TRBJ2-5	many	TRBD2
TGTGCCAGCAGTTTGGGCGGGGGGGCCGACGAGACCCAGTACTTC	CASSLGGGADETQYF	TRBV12-3/TRBV12-4	TRBJ2-5	few	TRBD2
TGCAGCGTTGAACTAGCGGGAGGGCCTGGCGAGCAGTACTTC	CSVELAGGPGEQYF	TRBV29-1	TRBJ2-7	.	TRBD2
TGTGCCAGCAGTGAAATCGAGGGGGTCTGGTACGAGCAGTACTTC	CASSEIEGVWYEQYF	TRBV2	TRBJ2-7	.	.
TGTGCCAGCACCCCGGACAGGGGGATCTCTGAAGCTTTCTTT	CASTPDRGISEAFF	TRBV6-1	TRBJ1-1	once	TRBD1
TGTGCCAGCAGCCCGGCAACCAGGTTTGGGGAGCAGTACTTC	CASSPATRFGEQYF	TRBV7-2	TRBJ2-7	.	.
TGTGCCAGCAGCCCAGGCGGGACAGGGGGGGCCGAGCAGTACTTC	CASSPGGTGGAEQYF	TRBV7-9	TRBJ2-7	once	TRBD1
TGTGCCAGCAGTTTTTCGGGGCGGGAGGCCCAGTACTTC	CASSFSGREAQYF	TRBV10-3	TRBJ2-5	.	TRBD2
TGTGCCAGTAGTATACCCGACAGGGCCTACGAGCAGTACTTC	CASSIPDRAYEQYF	TRBV19	TRBJ2-7	few	TRBD1
TGTGCCAGCAGTGAAAGCGTGGGCGAGCAGTACTTC	CASSESVGEQYF	TRBV10-3	TRBJ2-7	many	.
TGTGCCATCAGTGAGACGGACAGGGGCTCTGGGGCCAACGTCCTGACTTTC	CAISETDRGSGANVLTF	TRBV10-3	TRBJ2-6	many	TRBD1
TGCAGTGCTAGATCGGGATACGGGGGGGGAAACACCATATATTTT	CSARSGYGGGNTIYF	TRBV20-1	TRBJ1-3	.	.
TGTGCCAGCAGTCACCCGGGACAGACCCCAGACGAGCAGTACTTC	CASSHPGQTPDEQYF	TRBV2	TRBJ2-7	.	TRBD1
TGTGCCAGCAGCTTGAGCGGGCCGTACGCAGATACGCAGTATTTT	CASSLSGPYADTQYF	TRBV7-9	TRBJ2-3	once	.
TGCAGTGCTAGGAACAGGGAGAACACTGAAGCTTTCTTT	CSARNRENTEAFF	TRBV20-1	TRBJ1-1	few	.
TGTGCCAGTAGTACGGGTTTCAGTCAGCCCCAGCATTTT	CASSTGFSQPQHF	TRBV6-4	TRBJ1-5	.	.
TGTGCCAGCAGCTCCATAGCAGGGGACGGTCAGCCCCAGCATTTT	CASSSIAGDGQPQHF	TRBV7-9	TRBJ1-5	few	.
TGTGCCACCAGTGACCCCGGGGGAGCGGGAGATAACACCGGGGAGCTGTTTTTT	CATSDPGGAGDNTGELFF	TRBV24-1	TRBJ2-2	few	TRBD2
TGTGCCAGCACACCAGGAGGCCTCCACTACGAGCAGTACTTC	CASTPGGLHYEQYF	TRBV2	TRBJ2-7	.	.
TGTGCCATCAAGGGGGCGAACACTGAAGCTTTCTTT	CAIKGANTEAFF	TRBV10-3	TRBJ1-1	.	TRBD1
TGTGCCAGTACCCCTCGAGCAGGCAATAGCAATCAGCCCCAGCATTTT	CASTPRAGNSNQPQHF	TRBV19	TRBJ1-5	many	.
TGTGCCAGCTCCCTCACAGGGGTCAACTACGAGCAGTACTTC	CASSLTGVNYEQYF	TRBV7-9	TRBJ2-7	.	TRBD1
TGCGCCAGCAGCGCCGGGACAGGGCGGGAAACTGAAGCTTTCTTT	CASSAGTGRETEAFF	TRBV5-1	TRBJ1-1	few	TRBD1
TGTGCTAGCAGCTTATCATCAGGGGGCGGCTACGAGCAGTACTTC	CASSLSSGGGYEQYF	TRBV7-2	TRBJ2-7	.	TRBD1
TGTGCCAGCAGCTTAGGGGTAGCGGGTTCCTACGAGCAGTACTTC	CASSLGVAGSYEQYF	TRBV7-9	TRBJ2-7	many	TRBD2
TGCGCCAGCAGTGAAACAGGGGGCTCCACTGAAGCTTTCTTT	CASSETGGSTEAFF	TRBV10-2	TRBJ1-1	many	TRBD1
TGTGCCAGCAGTGTCCCGGGGGGCCCAGAGACCCAGTACTTC	CASSVPGGPETQYF	TRBV25-1	TRBJ2-5	many	.
TGCAGCGTACAGACACTTAGCGGGGGACAAGAGACCCAGTACTTC	CSVQTLSGGQETQYF	TRBV29-1	TRBJ2-5	.	TRBD2
TGTGCCAGCAGCTTAGGGGCGGCGGTTTCACCCCTCCACTTT	CASSLGAAVSPLHF	TRBV7-9	TRBJ1-6	many	.
TGCAGCTCCTACGAGCAGTACTTC	CSSYEQYF	TRBV29-1	TRBJ2-7	.	.
TGTGCCAGCAGTGAATTTGGGAGTTCCAACTATGGCTACACCTTC	CASSEFGSSNYGYTF	TRBV10-3	TRBJ1-2	.	.
TGTGCCAGCAGCCCCCAAGGTCTAGCGGGACTCCAAGAGACCCAGTACTTC	CASSPQGLAGLQETQYF	TRBV11-3	TRBJ2-5	.	TRBD2
TGTGCCAGCAGTGCCGGGACAGGGGGCATCGGGGAGCTGTTTTTT	CASSAGTGGIGELFF	TRBV25-1	TRBJ2-2	.	TRBD1
TGTGCCGGCAAAGACTATATCCAAGAGACCCAGTACTTC	CAGKDYIQETQYF	TRBV7-2	TRBJ2-5	.	.
TGTGCCAGCAGATTACCGAACACCGGGGAGCTGTTTTTT	CASRLPNTGELFF	TRBV7-9	TRBJ2-2	.	.
TGTGCCAGCAGCTCACCGGGGGAGGGCGAGGGCACTGAAGCTTTCTTT	CASSSPGEGEGTEAFF	TRBV2	TRBJ1-1	.	.
TGTGCCAGCACCGGGGACATGAACACTGAAGCTTTCTTT	CASTGDMNTEAFF	TRBV2	TRBJ1-1	.	.
TGTGCCAGCAGCCAAGATTTGTTCGGTAGCGGGAGTTACGAGACCCAGTACTTC	CASSQDLFGSGSYETQYF	TRBV9	TRBJ2-5	.	TRBD2
TGCAGTGCGCGACCTTTTGTGTCAGTCGCCGGGGAGCTGTTTTTT	CSARPFVSVAGELFF	TRBV20-1	TRBJ2-2	.	.
TGCAGTGCTAGAGGAAGGAATAGCAATCAGCCCCAGCATTTT	CSARGRNSNQPQHF	TRBV20-1	TRBJ1-5	.	.
TGTGCCAGCAGCTTCTCGTTCGCTGGGGCCAACGTCCTGACTTTC	CASSFSFAGANVLTF	TRBV7-9	TRBJ2-6	.	.